This TCR beta chain was sequenced during a study of OX40 agonist ivuxolimab in advanced cancers. Study results and caveats: Within 6 weeks, CD4+ and CD8+ blood T cells expanded clonally at 0.1 to 3.0 mg/kg.

The J segment lost 6 bases and the V segment lost 1 base, leaving 4 bases of the junction unmatched. The CDR3 consists of 16 residues. The germline CDR1 and CDR2 sequences are LNHNV and YYDKDF (reference sequence). Produced via immunoSEQ multiplex PCR; TCRdb's table is partial and in-frame only. The sample contains more than 9,000 clones, 70% to 80% of which appear only once. The timepoints at which blood was sampled were baseline, cycle 4 day 1, and cycle 7 day 1. Only one count was recorded for this clone. Its target is unknown. The V call is TRBV15, the J call TRBJ2-1; 12 bases are a match to TRBD1. This TCR came from an adult with an advanced solid tumor such as melanoma, head and neck, liver or kidney cancer. The sequences come from CD4+ or CD8+ T cells sorted from blood, collected in a trial of the OX40 agonist ivuxolimab. The DNA of the CDR3 is TGTGCCACCAGCAGAGTGGGACAGGGGGCCGTCAATGAGCAGTTCTTC. Translation: CATSRVGQGAVNEQFF.